This T cell receptor (beta chain) was recovered during a study of shared clonotypes between healthy human individuals. Only CD45RO-negative cells positively selected for CCR7 counted as naive CD8 cells, so terminally differentiated effector memory CD45RA+ cells were excluded. Overall study findings and caveats: Naive CD4 clonotype sharing across several donors was 5% to 6%. Only blood was sampled, and tissue TCR repertoires likely differ from blood ones. When compared with the clonotypes that were shared by all four sorted-subset donors, the non-shared clonotypes turned out to have lower generation probabilities.

Repertoires were generated with immunoSEQ multiplex PCR, while TCRdb's copy carries only in-frame clones and drops some. The table has 500,000 to 700,000 clones, about 95% seen once. As regards this clone: What it binds is unknown.

The germline gives CDR1 SNHLY, CDR2 FYNNEI. V gave up 3 bases and J gave up 2 bases; unmatched junction bases: 7. The CDR3 runs to 15 residues. Sequences were obtained from naive CD8+ T cells sorted from blood. The genes are TRBV2 and TRBJ2-7; 7 bases are a match to TRBD2. The sequence was collected from a woman in her thirties in good health. The CDR3 region is CASSEEASGAYEQYF. The CDR3 coding sequence is TGTGCCAGCAGTGAGGAGGCTAGCGGAGCCTACGAGCAGTACTTC.